This record looks at one TCR beta chain sequence and its context. Its antigen is not identified. Given a much more abundant clone one base away, this may be a read error. The sample originates from a study of blood T cells in healthy people across ages. In the study overall: Template switching picked up about one barcoded beta molecule for each two T cells.

The CDR3 consists of 12 residues. The V and J ends lost 5 bases and 3 bases respectively, with 8 bases between them. Ranging in age from about 6 to 100, the donors were healthy Caucasian individuals from Russia. The study's findings and limits: Per-million-T-cell TCR beta diversity fell roughly linearly with age. Strongly correlated with naive T cell percentage was TCR beta diversity.

Primers used in a second PCR of about 7 to 12 cycles were a sample-barcoded 5' primer and a J-beta primer mix. TCRdb independently ran MiXCR on the 5' RACE reads; one entry per CDR3 protein. The sample has under 1,000,000 distinct CDR3 sequences; 46% are singletons. The sample comprised blood. This clonotype was sampled from a man of 80 years or more in good health. J is TRBJ2-7 and V is TRBV12-3 or TRBV12-4; D remains ambiguous. The CDR3 loop reads CASSEDNYEQYF. The CDR3 DNA is TGTGCCAGCAGTGAAGACAACTACGAGCAGTACTTC.